The following is a TCR beta chain sequence with its context. V shed 5 bases and J shed 3 bases, with 7 bases lying between them. Germline V CDR1 and CDR2: MGHDK, SYGVNS. The CDR3 consists of 12 residues. The record originates from a study of shared clonotypes between healthy human individuals. Measured with immunoSEQ multiplex PCR; TCRdb has only the in-frame clones, and not every one. Found here are 1,400,000 or so clones, 97% to 99% of them singletons; the top ten hold under 0.45%. The chain links TRBV25-1 to TRBJ1-1; no definite D call. Input material: naive CD4+ T cells sorted from blood. Subset of the sample: CD45RA+ positively selected. The TCR comes from a man aged 25-45 years in good health. The CDR3: CASSHGDTEAFF. CDR3 coding DNA: TGTGCCAGCAGTCACGGCGACACTGAAGCTTTCTTT.